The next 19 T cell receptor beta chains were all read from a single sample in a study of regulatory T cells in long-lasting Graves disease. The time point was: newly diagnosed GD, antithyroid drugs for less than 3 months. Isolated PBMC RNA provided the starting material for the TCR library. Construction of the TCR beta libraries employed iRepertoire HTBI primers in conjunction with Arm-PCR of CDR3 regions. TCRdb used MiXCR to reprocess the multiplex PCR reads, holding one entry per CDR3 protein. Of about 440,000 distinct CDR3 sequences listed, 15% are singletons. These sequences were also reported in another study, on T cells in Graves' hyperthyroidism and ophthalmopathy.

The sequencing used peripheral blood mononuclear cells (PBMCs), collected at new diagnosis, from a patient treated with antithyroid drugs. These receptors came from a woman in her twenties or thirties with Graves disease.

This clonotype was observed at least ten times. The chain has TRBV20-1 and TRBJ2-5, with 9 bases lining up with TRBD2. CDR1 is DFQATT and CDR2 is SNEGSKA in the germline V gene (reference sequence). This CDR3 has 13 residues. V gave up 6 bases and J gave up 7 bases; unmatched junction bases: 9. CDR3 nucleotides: TGCAGTGCAACCGTGGCGGGAGGGCCGACCCAGTACTTC. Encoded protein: CSATVAGGPTQYF.

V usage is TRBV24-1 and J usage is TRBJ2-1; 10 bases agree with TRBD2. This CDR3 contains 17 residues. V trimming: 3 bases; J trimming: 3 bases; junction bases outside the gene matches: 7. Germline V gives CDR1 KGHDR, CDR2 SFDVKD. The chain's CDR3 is CATSDPSAGGRYNEQFF. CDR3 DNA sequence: TGTGCCACCAGTGATCCCTCAGCGGGAGGGCGCTACAATGAGCAGTTCTTC.

CDR3 region: CASSLAPSDTQYF. Written as DNA, the CDR3 is TGTGCCAGCAGCTTGGCCCCGTCAGATACGCAGTATTTT. This chain joins TRBV5-4 and TRBJ2-3; D gene ambiguous. The ends were cut back, 0 bases at V and 4 bases at J, with 6 bases in the middle. The CDR3 spans 13 residues. Per the germline V gene, CDR1 is SGHNT and CDR2 is YYREEE (reference sequence). Filled out from reference TRBV5-4 and TRBJ2-3, the complete variable domain reads ETGVTQSPTHLIKTRGQQVTLRCSSQSGHNTVSWYQQALGQGPQFIFQYYREEENGRGNFPPRFSGLQFPNYSSELNVNALELDDSALYLCASSLAPSDTQYFGPGTRLTVL.

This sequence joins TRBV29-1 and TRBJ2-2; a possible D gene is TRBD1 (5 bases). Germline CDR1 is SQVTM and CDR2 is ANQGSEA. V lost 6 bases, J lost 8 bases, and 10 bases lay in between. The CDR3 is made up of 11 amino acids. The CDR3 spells CSVGHTGELFF. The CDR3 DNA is TGCAGCGTCGGACATACGGGGGAGCTGTTTTTT.

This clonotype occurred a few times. The CDR3 region has the DNA TGCGCCAGCAGTCTGGCTAGCGGGACTTGGGAGACCCAGTACTTC. This gives the protein CASSLASGTWETQYF. The chain couples TRBV10-2 to TRBJ2-5; 9 bases are a match to TRBD2. J gave up 5 bases and V 5 bases, and 9 bases lay outside the gene matches. The CDR3 sequence is 15 residues long. Germline-derived CDR1 and CDR2 are WSHSY and SAAADI.

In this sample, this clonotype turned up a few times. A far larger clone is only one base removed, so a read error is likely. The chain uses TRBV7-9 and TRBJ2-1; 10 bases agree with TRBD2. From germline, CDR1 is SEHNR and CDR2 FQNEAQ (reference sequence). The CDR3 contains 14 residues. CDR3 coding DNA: TGTGCCGGCAGCCCTAGCGGGAGTTACAATGAGCAGTTCTTC. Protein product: CAGSPSGSYNEQFF.

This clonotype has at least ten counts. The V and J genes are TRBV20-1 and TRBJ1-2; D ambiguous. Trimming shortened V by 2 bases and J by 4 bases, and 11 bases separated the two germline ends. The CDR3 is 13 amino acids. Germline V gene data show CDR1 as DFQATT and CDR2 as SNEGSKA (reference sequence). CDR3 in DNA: TGCAGTGCTAGAAAGGACGGCACCTATGGCTACACCTTC. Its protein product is CSARKDGTYGYTF.

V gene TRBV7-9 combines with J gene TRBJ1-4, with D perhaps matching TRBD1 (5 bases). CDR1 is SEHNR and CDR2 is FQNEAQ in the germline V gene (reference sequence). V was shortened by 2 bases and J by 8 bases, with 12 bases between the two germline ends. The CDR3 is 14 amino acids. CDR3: CASSLSGAREKLFF. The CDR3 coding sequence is TGTGCCAGCAGCTTATCTGGGGCGAGAGAAAAACTGTTTTTT.

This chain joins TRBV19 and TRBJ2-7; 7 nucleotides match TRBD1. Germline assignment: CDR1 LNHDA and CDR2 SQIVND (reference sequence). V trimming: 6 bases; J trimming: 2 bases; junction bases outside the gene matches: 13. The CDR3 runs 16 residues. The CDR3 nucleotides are TGTGCCAGTAGGCCCAAAGGACAGGCGAGCACCTACGAGCAGTACTTC. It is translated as CASRPKGQASTYEQYF.

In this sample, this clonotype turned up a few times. CDR3 nucleotides: TGTGCCAGCTCCCCCCGGGGGGTCCCCAATTCACCCCTCCACTTT. Translating it yields CASSPRGVPNSPLHF. This chain connects TRBV7-2 to TRBJ1-6, with a tentative D call TRBD1 (5 bases). Germline-derived CDR1 and CDR2 are SGHTA and FQGNSA. CDR3 length: 15 residues. Between the trimmed V and J ends, which lost 8 bases and 7 bases, there was a span of 18 bases.

CDR3 region: CATEDRLTDTQYF. DNA for the CDR3: TGTGCCACCGAGGACAGGCTAACAGATACGCAGTATTTT. V usage is TRBV24-1 and J usage is TRBJ2-3, with 7 bases lining up with TRBD1. The CDR3 is 13 amino acids. Germline loops: CDR1 KGHDR, CDR2 SFDVKD. J was trimmed by 3 bases and V by 9 bases; bases with no gene match: 5.

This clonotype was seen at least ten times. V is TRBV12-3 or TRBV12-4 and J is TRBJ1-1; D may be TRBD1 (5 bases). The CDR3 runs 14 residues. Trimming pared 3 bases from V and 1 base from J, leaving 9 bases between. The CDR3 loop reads CASSFGGRNTEAFF. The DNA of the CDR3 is TGTGCCAGCAGTTTCGGGGGGAGGAACACTGAAGCTTTCTTT.

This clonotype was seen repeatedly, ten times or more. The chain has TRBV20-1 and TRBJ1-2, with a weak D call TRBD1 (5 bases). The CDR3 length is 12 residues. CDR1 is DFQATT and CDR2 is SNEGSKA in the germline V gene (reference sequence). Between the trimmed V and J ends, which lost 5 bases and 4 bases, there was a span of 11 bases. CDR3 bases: TGCAGTGCTCCAAAGACAGCCTATGGCTACACCTTC. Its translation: CSAPKTAYGYTF.

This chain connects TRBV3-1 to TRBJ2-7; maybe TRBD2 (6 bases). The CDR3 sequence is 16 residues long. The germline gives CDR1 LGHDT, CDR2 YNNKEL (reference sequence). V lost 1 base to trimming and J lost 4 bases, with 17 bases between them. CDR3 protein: CASSQGGRFLSYEQYF. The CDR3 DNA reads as TGTGCCAGCAGCCAAGGAGGGAGGTTTTTGAGTTACGAGCAGTACTTC.

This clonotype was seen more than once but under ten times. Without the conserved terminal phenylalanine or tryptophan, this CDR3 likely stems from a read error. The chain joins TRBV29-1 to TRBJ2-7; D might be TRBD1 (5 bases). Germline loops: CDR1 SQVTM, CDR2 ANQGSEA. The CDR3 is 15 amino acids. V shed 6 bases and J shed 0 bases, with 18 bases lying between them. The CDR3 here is CSVEPRNRSSYEQYL. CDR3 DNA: TGCAGCGTGGAACCGCGGAACAGGAGCTCCTACGAGCAGTACCTC.

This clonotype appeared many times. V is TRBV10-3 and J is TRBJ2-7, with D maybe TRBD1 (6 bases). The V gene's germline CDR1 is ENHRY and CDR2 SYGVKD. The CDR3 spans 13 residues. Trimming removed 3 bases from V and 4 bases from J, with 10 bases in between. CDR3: CAISDRGWYEQYF. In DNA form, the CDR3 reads TGTGCCATCAGTGACAGGGGTTGGTACGAGCAGTACTTC.

The CDR3, as DNA: TGTGCCAGCTGCAAGAGGGCAAGTAACACTGAAGCTTTCTTT. The encoded protein is CASCKRASNTEAFF. This sequence joins TRBV6-1 and TRBJ1-1; the D is unclear. Per the germline V gene, CDR1 is MNHNS and CDR2 is SASEGT. V lost 8 bases to trimming and J lost 2 bases, with 15 bases between them. This CDR3 is built from 14 residues.

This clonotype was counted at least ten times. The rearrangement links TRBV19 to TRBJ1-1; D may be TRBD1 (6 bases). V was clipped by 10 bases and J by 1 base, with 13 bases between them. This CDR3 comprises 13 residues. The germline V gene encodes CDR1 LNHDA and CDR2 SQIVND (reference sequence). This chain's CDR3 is CAIAQGPNTEAFF. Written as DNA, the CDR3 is TGTGCCATCGCCCAGGGGCCGAACACTGAAGCTTTCTTT.

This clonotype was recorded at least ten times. The CDR3 region is CASSPSNYEQYF. The CDR3 DNA is TGTGCCAGCAGCCCCTCTAACTACGAGCAGTACTTC. The chain is built from TRBV11-2 and TRBJ2-7; D not certain. The germline V gene encodes CDR1 SGHAT and CDR2 FQNNGV. Trimming stripped 5 bases from V and 3 bases from J, with 8 bases between. The CDR3 runs 12 residues. Full variable domain (remainder filled in from reference TRBV11-2 and TRBJ2-7): EAGVAQSPRYKIIEKRQSVAFWCNPISGHATLYWYQQILGQGPKLLIQFQNNGVVDDSQLPKDRFSAERLKGVDSTLKIQPAKLEDSAVYLCASSPSNYEQYFGPGTRLTVT.